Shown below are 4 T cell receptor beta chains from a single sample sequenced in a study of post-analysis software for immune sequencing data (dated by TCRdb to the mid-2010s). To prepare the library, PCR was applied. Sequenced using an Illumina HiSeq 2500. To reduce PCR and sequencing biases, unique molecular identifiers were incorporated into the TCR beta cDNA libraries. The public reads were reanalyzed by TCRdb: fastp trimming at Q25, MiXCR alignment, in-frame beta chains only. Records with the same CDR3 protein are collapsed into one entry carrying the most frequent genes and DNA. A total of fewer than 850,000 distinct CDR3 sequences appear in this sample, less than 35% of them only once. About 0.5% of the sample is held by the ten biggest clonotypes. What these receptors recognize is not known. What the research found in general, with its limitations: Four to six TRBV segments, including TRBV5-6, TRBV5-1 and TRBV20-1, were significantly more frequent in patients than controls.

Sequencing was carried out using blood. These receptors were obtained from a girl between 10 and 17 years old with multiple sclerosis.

CDR3 sequence reads: CASSYPIVRDTTYEQYF. Written as DNA, the CDR3 is TGTGCCAGCAGTTACCCGATTGTCCGGGACACCACCTACGAGCAGTACTTC. The V call is TRBV6-2 or TRBV6-3, the J call TRBJ2-5; a weak D match, TRBD1 (6 bases). The J call may be faulty, since TRBJ2-7 better matches the DNA end. The CDR3 covers 17 residues. CDR1 is MNHEY and CDR2 is SVGEGT in the germline V gene.

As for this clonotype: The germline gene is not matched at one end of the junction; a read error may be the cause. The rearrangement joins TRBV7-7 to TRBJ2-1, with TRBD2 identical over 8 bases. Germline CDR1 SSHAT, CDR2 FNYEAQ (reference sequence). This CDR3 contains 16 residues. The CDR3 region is CASSPGSGLVINEQFF. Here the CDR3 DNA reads TGTGCTAGCAGCCCCGGGTCGGGACTAGTGATCAATGAGCAGTTCTTC.

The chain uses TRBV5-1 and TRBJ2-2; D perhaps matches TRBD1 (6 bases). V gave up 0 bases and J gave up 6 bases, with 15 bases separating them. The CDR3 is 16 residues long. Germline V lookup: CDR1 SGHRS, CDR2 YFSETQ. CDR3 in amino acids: CASSLAGQSLSGELFF. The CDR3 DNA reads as TGCGCCAGCAGCTTGGCCGGACAGAGCCTTTCCGGGGAGCTGTTTTTT.

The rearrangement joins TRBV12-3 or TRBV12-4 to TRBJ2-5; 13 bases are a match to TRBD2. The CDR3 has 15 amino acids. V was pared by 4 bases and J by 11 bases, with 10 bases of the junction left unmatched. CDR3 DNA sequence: TGTGCCAGCAGTTACGGACTAGCGGGAGTAATTGAGCAGTACTTC. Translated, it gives CASSYGLAGVIEQYF.